This T cell receptor beta chain was sequenced for a study of blood T cell repertoires in COVID-19. About the study: Sources were T cells, B-cell-depleted T cells, or PBMCs; the material itself was cDNA or gDNA.

Many counts were recorded for this clone. In the study's own analysis: Amplifying reference gene primers gave estimates of nucleated cell counts. Here immunoSEQ multiplex PCR was the method, and the copy in TCRdb shows in-frame clones only, minus some. The V and J calls and clone size come from that table; D and trimming were worked out from the DNA. This repertoire shows approximately 330,000 clones, 65% to 90% found once; its top ten account for around 4.4%. The germline CDR1 and CDR2 sequences are LGHNA and YNFKEQ. V lost 0 bases, J lost 1 base, and 16 bases lay in between. The CDR3 is made up of 18 amino acids.

The rearrangement links TRBV4-2 to TRBJ1-3; weak D call: TRBD1 (6 bases). The sequence was obtained from a woman aged 40 to 50 with acute COVID-19. The sequenced sample was PBMCs or T cells enriched from blood (not recorded which). The CDR3 loop reads CASSQDPGHAISGNTIYF. CDR3 sequence (DNA): TGTGCCAGCAGCCAAGACCCGGGACACGCGATTTCTGGAAACACCATATATTTT.